Listed below are T cell receptor beta chains from one sample, sequenced in a study of PD-1 blockade in classical Hodgkin lymphoma. Clones were sequenced by immunoSEQ multiplex PCR, and TCRdb holds only the in-frame ones, with some missing. The sample lists almost 20,000 clones, approximately 82% occurring once. The material was CD4+ T cells from blood, obtained before the fourth cycle of nivolumab. The origin of the receptors is a human donor with classical Hodgkin lymphoma. Each CDR3 is given with its conserved first and last residue.

TRBJ2-3 TRBV5-5 CASSLAKSSGTAPTQYF
TRBJ1-4 TRBV18 CASSPPVDEKLFF
TRBJ2-5 TRBV28 CASSPAETQYF
TRBJ2-1 TRBV5-4 CASSLRRTGSDEQFF
TRBJ1-5 TRBV28 CASSLPGSNQPQHF
TRBJ2-6 TRBV7-8 CASSLAGGVGSGANVLTF
TRBJ1-2 TRBV4-1 CASSRAGTGSYGYTF
TRBJ2-1 TRBV27 CASSLRGQATYNEQFF
TRBJ1-2 TRBV28 CASSFGLVYGYTF
TRBJ2-4 TRBV19 CASSIVDGSIQYF
TRBJ1-1 TRBV5-1 CASSLVGRTTEAFF
TRBJ2-5 TRBV29-1 CSVPRRGGAPETQYF
TRBJ2-2 TRBV6-6 CASRQTANTGELFF
TRBJ1-3 TRBV5-4 CASSLGRGLGNTIYF
TRBJ1-1 TRBV11-2 CASSGGTMDTEAFF
TRBJ1-3 TRBV19 CASRSFNANSGNTIYF
TRBJ1-1 TRBV10-3 CAISEGRQGDTEAFF
TRBJ2-3 TRBV6-1 CASRRDFTDTQYF
TRBJ2-2 TRBV9 CASSVAGGTAGELFF
TRBJ2-7 TRBV25-1 CASSVSGTYEQYF
TRBJ2-3 TRBV18 CASSEGQGTDTQYF
TRBJ2-7 TRBV20-1 CSASGGEQYF
TRBJ2-7 TRBV10-3 CAIIPSASYEQYF
TRBJ1-5 TRBV19 CASSIPTRGLDNQPQHF
TRBJ2-2 TRBV11-2 CASSQTSGKATGELFF
TRBJ2-7 TRBV7-9 CASSLGPTGNYEQYF
TRBJ1-1 TRBV6-1 CASRTGLSEAFF
TRBJ2-5 TRBV5-1 CASSLASGTSGGTQYF
TRBJ2-2 TRBV9 CASSVATRGGELFF
TRBJ2-1 TRBV6-1 CASKVDIHRNEQFF